The present T cell receptor beta chain was sequenced within a study of technical replicates of blood from four donors. Only in-frame clones appear in the TCRdb table, and some are missing; sequencing was by immunoSEQ multiplex PCR. Of some 71,000 clones detected, roughly 96% appear once; the ten largest clones hold over 0.2%. The CDR3 has 12 residues. The V gene's germline CDR1 is SEHNR and CDR2 FQNEAQ (reference sequence). Trimming took 5 bases from V and 7 from J, leaving 12 bases between them. The chain is built from TRBV7-9 and TRBJ2-7, with a weak D call TRBD1 (6 bases). The sample was T cells isolated from PBMCs. This TCR derives from a human donor in good health. CDR3 in amino acids: CASSSTGQEQYF. CDR3 coding DNA: TGTGCCAGCAGCAGCACCGGACAGGAGCAGTACTTC.